This is a list of T cell receptor beta chains from one sample in a study of cytomegalovirus exposure and HLA in healthy donors. Using immunoSEQ multiplex PCR, the repertoire was profiled, and TCRdb retains in-frame clones only, with some absent. Among hundreds of thousands of clones listed, roughly 84% were seen once. Sequencing was performed on PBMCs. These receptors were obtained from a woman between 18 and 30 years old in good health and CMV-seropositive. CDR3s leave out the opening cysteine and the closing phenylalanine or tryptophan. The order of the fields is V gene, clone size, CDR3 protein. Size tells how often a clone was seen (once, few, many) or the class of an expanded clone, and some rows leave it out.

>TRBV15|once
ATSRELQGSYGEQY
>TRBV7-9|NA
ASSFIYWGLNTMNTEAF
>TRBV25-1|NA
ASKTSGRDTGELF
>TRBV7-9|NA
ASSFSGEADTQY
>TRBV14|NA
ASSGGPHLTGELF
>TRBV28|NA
ASSLRLAGSEQY
>TRBV6-4|NA
ASSVGGVSSEAF
>TRBV4-1|NA
ASSQYFASGREDEQF
>TRBV6-5|once
ASSPRRQGYYEQY
>TRBV2|NA
ASRGDSSTGELF
>TRBV6-1|NA
ASRRERTEAF
>TRBV27|NA
ASSSIVDYFYEQY
>TRBV19|NA
ASSIGTFGNQPQH
>TRBV2|NA
ASSGVGDTQY
>TRBV25-1|few
ASRDRGSHEQY
>TRBV6-1|once
ASSELAGGRTGELF
>TRBV11-2|NA
ASSPLMGQFYGYT
>TRBV21-1|NA
ASSRTGQNSYEQY
>TRBV7-2|few
ASSPGLGDSEQY
>TRBV7-9|NA
ASSLANRAAGANVLT
>TRBV6-5|NA
ASSAGALGFYGYT
>TRBV6-6|NA
ATHERGGNEKLF
>TRBV6-6|once
ASSYSSSNYNEQF
>TRBV2|NA
ASSRGDGSKAF
>TRBV11-2|NA
ASSLEPTGSYEQY
>TRBV9|NA
ASSVTRDISPEQY